The sequence of this T cell receptor (beta chain) was determined in a study of T cell repertoires in cytomegalovirus infection. Turning to the study itself: An indication of both CMV infection and matching HLA type came from public TCR beta signatures.

V dropped 5 bases and J dropped 4; count of bases not matched to a gene: 11. This CDR3 spans 16 amino acids. Germline CDR1 MGHRA, CDR2 YSYEKL. Regarding this clonotype: Its antigen is currently unknown.

TCRdb re-analysed the reads in MiXCR, keeping a single row per CDR3 protein. The table lists around 250,000 distinct CDR3 sequences, over 15% of them singletons. Regarding the study as a whole: Summed frequency of public TCR beta families distinguished CMV carriers with the relevant HLA. Across the ex vivo response, the dominant clonotypes were HLA-C-restricted CMV-specific TCR beta clonotypes.

The sequencing input was CD8+ T cells from PBMCs. The sequence was obtained from a human donor in good health (CMV status not recorded). Some clones in this sample may be carry-over from other donors' samples. The J gene is TRBJ2-1, the V gene TRBV4-1, with 7 bases identical to TRBD1. DNA of the CDR3: TGCGCCAGCAGCTCTCTGACAGGGTCGGGTTACAATGAGCAGTTCTTC. It codes for CASSSLTGSGYNEQFF.